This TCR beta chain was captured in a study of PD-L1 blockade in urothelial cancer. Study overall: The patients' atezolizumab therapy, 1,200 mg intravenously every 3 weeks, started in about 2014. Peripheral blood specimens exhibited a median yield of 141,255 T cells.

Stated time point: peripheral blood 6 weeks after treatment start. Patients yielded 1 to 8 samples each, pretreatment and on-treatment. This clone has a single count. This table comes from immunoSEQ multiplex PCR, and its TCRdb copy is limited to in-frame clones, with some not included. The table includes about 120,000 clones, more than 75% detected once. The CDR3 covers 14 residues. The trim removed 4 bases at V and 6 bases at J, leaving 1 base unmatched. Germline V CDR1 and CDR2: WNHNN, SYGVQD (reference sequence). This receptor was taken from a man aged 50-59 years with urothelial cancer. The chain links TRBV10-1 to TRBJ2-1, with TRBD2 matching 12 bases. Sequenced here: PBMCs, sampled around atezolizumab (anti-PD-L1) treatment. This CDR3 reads CASSASGRANEQFF. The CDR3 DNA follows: TGCGCCAGCAGTGCTAGCGGGAGGGCCAATGAGCAGTTCTTC.